Following are 24 T cell receptor beta chains from one sample sequenced in a study of blood T cell repertoires in COVID-19. TCRdb keeps only in-frame clones here, not all; method: immunoSEQ multiplex PCR. The sample includes tens of thousands of clones, about 81% seen only once; the top ten take roughly a third. Sequencing was carried out using peripheral blood. Receptor source: a man older than 75 with acute or convalescent COVID-19.

The chain recombines TRBV21-1 with TRBJ2-7; the D call of TRBD1 is as the table states it, not checked on the DNA. TRBV21-1 is a known pseudogene. The CDR3 spans 15 residues. This CDR3 is CASSSPGQAAKEQYF. For the CDR3, the DNA is TGTGCCAGCAGCTCACCGGGACAGGCAGCAAAAGAGCAGTACTTC.

V is TRBV11-2 and J is TRBJ2-4; a possible D gene is TRBD1 (5 bases). The CDR3 spans 14 residues. Trimming left V 3 bases short and J 9 bases short, with 15 bases between. Germline CDR1 SGHAT, CDR2 FQNNGV. The CDR3 DNA reads TGTGCCAGCAGCTTGATGACAGTTCTATCCATTCAGTACTTC. Its protein is CASSLMTVLSIQYF.

This clone showed up just a few times. The V and J genes are TRBV7-9 and TRBJ1-6, with D possibly TRBD1 on 6 matching bases. Germline CDR1 is SEHNR and CDR2 is FQNEAQ (reference sequence). There are 17 residues in the CDR3. The ends were cut back, 3 bases at V and 6 bases at J, with 18 bases in the middle. The DNA for the CDR3 is TGTGCCAGCAGCTTGTACCTTCTTCTACAGGGTAATTCACCCCTCCACTTT. Translated: CASSLYLLLQGNSPLHF.

This sequence joins TRBV4-3 and TRBJ1-2; D may be TRBD1 (6 bases). This CDR3 has 14 residues. Trimming pared 0 bases from V and 5 bases from J, leaving 10 bases between. Germline assignment: CDR1 LGHNA and CDR2 YSLEER. Written as DNA, the CDR3 is TGCGCCAGCAGCCAAGATAAACAGGGTTATGGCTACACCTTC. Encoded protein: CASSQDKQGYGYTF.

V gene TRBV6-6 combines with J gene TRBJ1-1; D is possibly TRBD1 (5 bases). Germline-derived CDR1 and CDR2 are MNHNY and SVGAGI (reference sequence). Trimming took off 5 bases at V and 3 bases at J, with 16 bases between the two ends. This CDR3 contains 15 residues. Written as DNA, the CDR3 is TGTGCCAGCAGTCGCGGGAGGGCGGGGGACACTGAAGCTTTCTTT. Translated, it gives CASSRGRAGDTEAFF.

The V gene is TRBV6-2 or TRBV6-3, the J gene TRBJ2-2; 8 bases are a match to TRBD1. Trimming at V came to 4 bases and at J to 1 base, leaving 8 bases not matched to a gene. The CDR3 length is 17 residues. Germline values: CDR1 MNHEY, CDR2 SVGEGT. Here the CDR3 DNA reads TGTGCCAGCAGTTTCCCTCAGGGGGCGAGGAACACCGGGGAGCTGTTTTTT. It specifies CASSFPQGARNTGELFF.

In this sample, this clone turned up a few times. This sequence joins TRBV6-1 and TRBJ1-5; D is possibly TRBD1 (5 bases). Trimming removed 1 base from V and 6 bases from J, with 19 bases in between. Germline V gene lookup returns CDR1 MNHNS and CDR2 SASEGT. This CDR3 region has 17 residues. CDR3 nucleotides: TGTGCCAGCAGTGAAGATCATTGGGCGGGGACTCGTCAGCCCCAGCATTTT. Amino acids: CASSEDHWAGTRQPQHF.

The V call is TRBV19, the J call TRBJ2-3, with D hard to call. V dropped 1 base and J dropped 1 base, with 6 bases sitting between them. Germline V gene sequence: CDR1 LNHDA, CDR2 SQIVND (reference sequence). This CDR3 is 14 amino acids long. CDR3 in amino acids: CASSIAPGTDTQYF. The CDR3 DNA reads TGTGCCAGTAGTATAGCTCCAGGCACAGATACGCAGTATTTT.

J is TRBJ2-7 and V is TRBV3-1 (or the pseudogene TRBV3-2); 9 nucleotides match TRBD1. CDR3 size: 16 residues. The V gene end was trimmed by 0 bases and the J gene end by 2 bases; junction bases not matched to a gene: 5. CDR1 and CDR2 (germline): LGHDT, YNNKEL (reference sequence). CDR3 bases: TGTGCCAGCAGCCAAGATACGGGACAGGGAGCCTACGAGCAGTACTTC. This translates into CASSQDTGQGAYEQYF.

V and J are TRBV19 and TRBJ2-2, with D hard to call. The germline CDR1 and CDR2 sequences are LNHDA and SQIVND (reference sequence). The CDR3 is 16 amino acids. Trimming removed 5 bases at V and 0 bases at J, with 13 bases between. In nucleotides, the CDR3 is TGTGCCAGTAGTCCTCGAAGAGGCTCGAACACCGGGGAGCTGTTTTTT. It codes for CASSPRRGSNTGELFF.

This clone was seen just once. The CDR3 sequence is CASSLMGQQPIYEQYF. Written as DNA, the CDR3 is TGCGCCAGCAGCTTGATGGGACAGCAGCCAATCTACGAGCAGTACTTC. The V call is TRBV5-1, the J call TRBJ2-7, with 7 nucleotides matching TRBD1. CDR1 is SGHRS and CDR2 is YFSETQ in the germline V gene. J lost 3 bases, V lost 1 base, and 10 bases had no gene match. The CDR3 has 16 residues.

In DNA form, the CDR3 reads TGTGCCTCTCTGCGGGGGGGTCGTGATACGCAGTATTTT. It is translated as CASLRGGRDTQYF. The V and J genes are TRBV24-1 and TRBJ2-3; TRBD2 agrees at 9 bases. The CDR3 is 13 amino acids. CDR1 is KGHDR and CDR2 is SFDVKD in the germline V gene. V trimming: 12 bases; J trimming: 6 bases; junction bases outside the gene matches: 9.

This clone was picked up one time. V is TRBV2 and J is TRBJ1-1, with 8 bases aligning to TRBD1. Trimming cost V 2 bases and J 4 bases; bases outside gene matches: 3. Germline values: CDR1 SNHLY, CDR2 FYNNEI. This CDR3 has 14 residues. CDR3 loop: CASSEIRGRTEAFF. CDR3 DNA sequence: TGTGCCAGCAGTGAAATCAGGGGGCGCACTGAAGCTTTCTTT.

CDR3 nucleotide sequence: TGCGCCAGCGCCCTAGGGGCGGGGGGGAGCACAGATACGCAGTATTTT. This gives the protein CASALGAGGSTDTQYF. The chain has TRBV10-2 and TRBJ2-3, with 9 bases that match TRBD2. V trimming: 8 bases; J trimming: 0 bases; junction bases outside the gene matches: 9. The CDR3 spans 16 residues. Germline loops: CDR1 WSHSY, CDR2 SAAADI.

The chain carries TRBV14 and TRBJ1-2; unclear D gene. Germline V gives CDR1 SGHDN, CDR2 FVKESK. V lost 4 bases, J lost 7 bases, and 13 bases lay in between. CDR3 length: 13 residues. DNA of the CDR3: TGTGCCAGCAGCCGACTGGTGGTGGGTGGCTACACCTTC. It is translated as CASSRLVVGGYTF.

The chain recombines TRBV27 with TRBJ1-5, with D maybe TRBD1 (5 bases). The CDR3 covers 14 residues. V shed 1 base and J shed 5 bases, with 9 bases lying between them. CDR1 and CDR2 from the germline V gene are MNHEY and SMNVEV (reference sequence). CDR3 residues: CASSLYFRDQPQHF. DNA of the CDR3: TGTGCCAGCAGTTTATATTTCAGGGATCAGCCCCAGCATTTT.

The sample holds a few counts of this clone. CDR3 sequence reads: CASSLGAAGDIWFF. The CDR3, as DNA: TGCGCCAGCAGCTTGGGGGCGGCAGGGGATATTTGGTTCTTC. The chain employs TRBV5-1 and TRBJ2-1, with a tentative D call TRBD1 (6 bases). V lost 0 bases and J lost 15, with 19 bases in between. The CDR3 is 14 amino acids. From germline, CDR1 is SGHRS and CDR2 YFSETQ.

The sample holds a few counts of this clone. The chain is built from TRBV4-2 and TRBJ1-1, with TRBD1 matching 9 bases. The trim removed 3 bases at V and 4 bases at J, leaving 6 bases unmatched. The germline V gene has CDR1 LGHNA and CDR2 YNFKEQ. The CDR3 sequence is 15 residues long. Written as DNA, the CDR3 is TGTGCCAGCAGCCAGGTCACGACAGGGGGCACTGAAGCTTTCTTT. Residues: CASSQVTTGGTEAFF.

The chain employs TRBV5-1 and TRBJ1-4; weak D call: TRBD1 (6 bases). Per the germline V gene, CDR1 is SGHRS and CDR2 is YFSETQ. This CDR3 region has 16 residues. The V and J ends lost 0 bases and 7 bases respectively, with 16 bases between them. CDR3 in amino acids: CASSLGEGGSSEKLFF. The CDR3 region has the DNA TGCGCCAGCAGCTTGGGGGAAGGGGGAAGTAGTGAAAAACTGTTTTTT.

This rearrangement joins TRBV3-1 (or the pseudogene TRBV3-2) to TRBJ2-7; D is uncertain. This CDR3 contains 13 residues. V was shortened by 2 bases and J by 6 bases, with 11 bases between the two germline ends. Germline CDR1 LGHDT, CDR2 YNNKEL (reference sequence). As DNA, the CDR3 is TGTGCCAGCAGCCAAAGCAGGATCTTCGAGCAGTACTTC. Protein: CASSQSRIFEQYF.

J is TRBJ1-5 and V is TRBV6-2 or TRBV6-3; the match to TRBD1 covers 11 bases. Germline loops: CDR1 MNHEY, CDR2 SVGEGT. The CDR3 has 15 residues. With V trimmed by 6 bases and J by 7 bases, 8 bases remained unmatched. CDR3 sequence (DNA): TGTGCCAGCAGCACGGGACAGGGGGACTGGCAGCCCCAGCATTTT. This encodes CASSTGQGDWQPQHF.

This clone has only one observation. This rearrangement joins TRBV7-9 to TRBJ2-5; 9 nucleotides agree with TRBD2. The CDR3 length is 16 residues. Losses at the gene ends were 3 bases for V and 2 bases for J; bases not matched to a gene: 7. The germline gives CDR1 SEHNR, CDR2 FQNEAQ (reference sequence). Here the CDR3 DNA reads TGTGCCAGCAGCTTCATTAGCGGGGGCCTGCAAGAGACCCAGTACTTC. Translation gives CASSFISGGLQETQYF.

The chain carries TRBV19 and TRBJ1-2; D unresolved. V lost 5 bases to trimming and J lost 2 bases, with 18 bases between them. Germline CDR1 reads LNHDA; CDR2 reads SQIVND (reference sequence). The CDR3 is 16 amino acids. In nucleotides, the CDR3 is TGTGCCAGTAGTCCGATTAGCGGCAGGAGAAACTATGGCTACACCTTC. Translated: CASSPISGRRNYGYTF.

This rearrangement joins TRBV7-9 to TRBJ1-1; D remains unclear. Trimming took off 5 bases at V and 3 bases at J, with 13 bases between the two ends. The CDR3 contains 14 residues. From germline, CDR1 is SEHNR and CDR2 FQNEAQ (reference sequence). Here the CDR3 DNA reads TGTGCCAGCAGCCCTGCTCGGGGTGACACTGAAGCTTTCTTT. It encodes CASSPARGDTEAFF.